This T cell receptor beta chain originates from a study of blood T cell repertoires in COVID-19. The overall study: Italy, Spain and the United States were the sources of the convalescent and acute COVID-19 samples. PBMCs, B-cell-depleted T cells, or T cells provided the cDNA or gDNA that made up the material.

Germline V gene data show CDR1 as SEHNR and CDR2 as FQNEAQ (reference sequence). The CDR3 runs 18 residues. V dropped 0 bases and J dropped 6; count of bases not matched to a gene: 12. As handled by the study authors: The authors estimated nucleated cell counts from reference gene primer amplification. TCRdb's copy holds only in-frame clones and misses some; the assay was immunoSEQ multiplex PCR. The V and J calls and the clone size are those of that table, but D and trimming were determined from the DNA. The sample shows 300,000 to 350,000 clones, about 89% of them seen only once. Sequenced sample: peripheral blood. This receptor was obtained from a woman in her forties or fifties with COVID-19, enrolled during active disease. The V call is TRBV7-9, the J call TRBJ2-3, with 10 bases fitting TRBD2. The CDR3 nucleotides are TGTGCCAGCAGCTTAGCGATACCTCTAGCGGGAGCTTTGGATACGCAGTATTTT. It yields the protein CASSLAIPLAGALDTQYF.